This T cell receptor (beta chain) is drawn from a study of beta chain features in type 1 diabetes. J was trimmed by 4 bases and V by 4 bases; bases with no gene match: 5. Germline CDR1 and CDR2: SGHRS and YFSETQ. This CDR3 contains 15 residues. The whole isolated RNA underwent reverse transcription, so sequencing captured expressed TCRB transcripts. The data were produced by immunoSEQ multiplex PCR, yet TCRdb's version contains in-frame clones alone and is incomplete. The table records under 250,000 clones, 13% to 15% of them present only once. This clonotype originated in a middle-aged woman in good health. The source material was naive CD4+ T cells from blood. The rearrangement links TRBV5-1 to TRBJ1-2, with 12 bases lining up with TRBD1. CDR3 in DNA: TGCGCCAGCAGCCCGGGACAGGGGGCAAGCTATGGCTACACCTTC. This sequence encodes CASSPGQGASYGYTF.